This T cell receptor beta chain emerged from a study of Graves' ophthalmopathy and Graves' hyperthyroidism. Study-wide results and caveats: Blood also carried most expanded thyroid clonotypes exceeding 0.001 frequency.

This clonotype has at least ten counts. Its specificity is unknown. Hyperthyroidism was new, under 2 months, in patients aged 18 to 65. The study amplified TCR beta CDR3 regions using RNA transcripts. HTBI-primed RT-PCR formed the first round, and a multiplex PCR formed the second. From the multiplex PCR reads, TCRdb called clonotypes with MiXCR, one entry per CDR3 protein. This sample has 620,000 or so distinct CDR3 sequences, with over 20% found just once. The CDR3 runs 13 residues. V lost 2 bases and J 3 bases, leaving 5 bases between the germline ends. Specimen: peripheral blood. This receptor was taken from a young woman with stable Graves' hyperthyroidism. Some clones in this sample may be carry-over from other donors' samples. The chain combines TRBV12-3 or TRBV12-4 with TRBJ1-5; D ambiguous. The CDR3 is CASSLYNNQPQHF. The DNA for the CDR3 is TGTGCCAGCAGTTTATACAACAATCAGCCCCAGCATTTT.